One and the same sample provided the 18 T cell receptor beta chains below, sequenced in a study of T cell repertoires in cytomegalovirus infection. MiXCR was run by TCRdb on the reads, yielding one entry per CDR3 protein. This table has approximately 550,000 distinct CDR3 sequences, 16% appearing once. The sequenced sample was CD8+ T cells from PBMCs. These receptor sequences come from a human donor in good health (CMV status not recorded). Some clones in this sample may be carry-over from other donors' samples.

This clonotype was counted at least ten times. J is TRBJ2-7 and V is TRBV7-9; D remains ambiguous. V shed 0 bases and J shed 2 bases, with 11 bases lying between them. The CDR3 covers 15 residues. Germline assignment: CDR1 SEHNR and CDR2 FQNEAQ (reference sequence). The chain's CDR3 is CASSLADSSAYEQYF. The CDR3 DNA sequence: TGTGCCAGCAGCTTAGCCGACTCCAGCGCCTACGAGCAGTACTTC.

V and J are TRBV7-8 and TRBJ1-4, with D perhaps matching TRBD1 (6 bases). The V gene's germline CDR1 is SGHVS and CDR2 FQNEAQ. Trimming cost V 5 bases and J 8 bases, with 15 bases left between them. There are 14 residues in the CDR3. As DNA, the CDR3 is TGTGCCAGCAGCCTACAGGGTCCCAGGGAAAAACTGTTTTTT. It codes for CASSLQGPREKLFF.

This clonotype was found many times. The rearrangement joins TRBV6-1 to TRBJ2-1; TRBD2 matches 14 bases. This CDR3 comprises 14 residues. Germline V CDR1 and CDR2: MNHNS, SASEGT. Trimming removed 8 bases from V and 8 bases from J; junction bases left unmatched: 5. The CDR3 protein is CASETSGRAYEQFF. The CDR3 DNA reads TGTGCCAGCGAGACTAGCGGGAGGGCCTATGAGCAGTTCTTC.

At least ten counts were recorded for this clonotype. The chain is built from TRBV12-3 or TRBV12-4 and TRBJ2-7; D unclear. The CDR3 is 17 amino acids. V gave up 2 bases and J gave up 0 bases, with 17 bases separating them. The CDR3 reads CASSLSSLGLSSYEQYF. The CDR3 bases are TGTGCCAGCAGTTTATCATCATTAGGGCTAAGCTCCTACGAGCAGTACTTC.

Ten or more counts support this clonotype. V and J are TRBV27 and TRBJ2-2, with 7 bases fitting TRBD2. J was trimmed by 5 bases and V by 8 bases; bases with no gene match: 11. CDR3 length: 15 amino acids. Per the germline V gene, CDR1 is MNHEY and CDR2 is SMNVEV (reference sequence). DNA of the CDR3: TGTGCCAGCGTTGGAGGCGGGAGAGCTACCGGGGAGCTGTTTTTT. It yields the protein CASVGGGRATGELFF.

The table lists this clonotype with many counts. The chain is built from TRBV11-2 and TRBJ2-3; possible D gene TRBD2, 6 bases. The length of the CDR3 is 19 residues. Germline V gives CDR1 SGHAT, CDR2 FQNNGV. Trimming shortened V by 2 bases and J by 1 base, and 22 bases separated the two germline ends. The CDR3 spells CASSLRGETAARGTDTQYF. The CDR3 region has the DNA TGTGCCAGCAGCTTACGCGGGGAGACGGCGGCTCGTGGCACAGATACGCAGTATTTT.

There are a few counts of this clonotype. A junction boundary mismatches the germline segment, possibly from a read error. The chain employs TRBV7-7 and TRBJ2-1, with 10 bases aligning to TRBD2. This CDR3 is built from 13 residues. The V gene's germline CDR1 is SSHAT and CDR2 FNYEAQ (reference sequence). The DNA for the CDR3 is TGTGCTAGCAGCTTAGGAGCGGGAGGGCCGCAGTTCTTC. Translated: CASSLGAGGPQFF.

This chain connects TRBV10-3 to TRBJ2-2; D is undetermined. Germline V gene data show CDR1 as ENHRY and CDR2 as SYGVKD. The CDR3 has 15 amino acids. V lost 4 bases and J lost 0, with 9 bases in between. CDR3 residues: CAISATASNTGELFF. The CDR3 DNA reads as TGTGCCATCAGTGCGACTGCTTCGAACACCGGGGAGCTGTTTTTT.

J is TRBJ2-7 and V is TRBV9, with TRBD2 identical over 7 bases. CDR1 SGDLS and CDR2 YYNGEE come from the germline V gene. This CDR3 has 15 residues. Trimming cost V 0 bases and J 3 bases; bases outside gene matches: 6. The CDR3 nucleotides read TGTGCCAGCAGCGTAGATGAGCGGGGTTACTACGAGCAGTACTTC. Translating gives CASSVDERGYYEQYF.

This chain links TRBV27 with TRBJ1-2; D unresolved. The CDR3 consists of 13 residues. Per germline, CDR1 MNHEY and CDR2 SMNVEV (reference sequence). Trimming shortened V by 4 bases and J by 1 base, and 7 bases separated the two germline ends. The CDR3, as DNA: TGTGCCAGCAGTTGGACCGTTAACTATGGCTACACCTTC. It translates to CASSWTVNYGYTF.

This clonotype has only a few counts. A much bigger clone sits one base away, suggesting this may be a read error. This chain joins TRBV3-1 and TRBJ2-1, with 10 positions matching TRBD2. The CDR3 covers 15 residues. Losses at the gene ends were 5 bases for V and 4 bases for J; bases not matched to a gene: 5. Germline V CDR1 and CDR2: LGHDT, YNNKEL (reference sequence). The CDR3 spells CASSTGTSVYNEQFF. Written as DNA, the CDR3 is TGTGCCAGCAGCACCGGGACTAGCGTTTACAATGAGCAGTTCTTC.

CDR3 nucleotides: TGTGCCAGCCGTTGGTCAGGACAGGGGAATGAAAAACTGTTTTTT. Translating gives CASRWSGQGNEKLFF. The V gene is TRBV6-5, the J gene TRBJ1-4; TRBD1 aligns across 9 bases. This CDR3 comprises 15 residues. V was pared by 8 bases and J by 5 bases, with 9 bases of the junction left unmatched. The germline V gene encodes CDR1 MNHEY and CDR2 SVGAGI.

This chain connects TRBV29-1 to TRBJ2-7; 12 nucleotides align to TRBD2. V trimming: 1 base; J trimming: 5 bases; junction bases outside the gene matches: 12. The CDR3 has 17 amino acids. CDR1 SQVTM and CDR2 ANQGSEA come from the germline V gene. The CDR3 DNA follows: TGCAGCGTTGAAGGTCTTGGACTAGCGGGATCCTTCCACGAGCAGTACTTC. This codes for CSVEGLGLAGSFHEQYF.

This clonotype has ten or more counts. The chain carries TRBV4-2 and TRBJ1-1; D is unresolved. Germline CDR1 and CDR2: LGHNA and YNFKEQ. The CDR3 has 14 amino acids. V shed 4 bases and J shed 1 base, with 10 bases lying between them. CDR3 loop: CASSPRTGNTEAFF. Here the CDR3 DNA reads TGTGCCAGCAGCCCCCGGACGGGGAACACTGAAGCTTTCTTT.

This clonotype occurred a few times. The chain recombines TRBV5-1 with TRBJ2-1, with 7 bases lining up with TRBD2. Per germline, CDR1 SGHRS and CDR2 YFSETQ. The V segment lost 4 bases and the J segment 4 bases; nucleotides outside the gene matches: 5. The CDR3 has 14 amino acids. CDR3 bases: TGCGCCAGCAGCGGGGGGGGGGAGTACAATGAGCAGTTCTTC. Translation gives CASSGGGEYNEQFF.

V and J are TRBV24-1 and TRBJ2-2; 14 positions agree with TRBD2. The length of the CDR3 is 17 residues. Germline trimming cut 3 bases from V and 6 bases from J; bases unmatched to any gene: 5. CDR1 is KGHDR, CDR2 SFDVKD, per germline. The CDR3, as DNA: TGTGCCACCAGTGATCCCCGGACTAGCGGGGGGCCCGGGGAGCTGTTTTTT. Its protein is CATSDPRTSGGPGELFF.

The chain links TRBV14 to TRBJ1-3, with a possible D match to TRBD1 (6 bases). CDR1 and CDR2 from the germline V gene are SGHDN and FVKESK. Deletions cut 3 bases from V and 0 bases from J, with 15 bases between. The CDR3 runs 17 residues. Here the CDR3 DNA reads TGTGCCAGCAGCCAGTCATTCCGGGGGGCCTCTGGAAACACCATATATTTT. It specifies CASSQSFRGASGNTIYF. Together with reference TRBV14 and TRBJ1-3, the CDR3 gives the full variable domain: EAGVTQFPSHSVIEKGQTVTLRCDPISGHDNLYWYRRVMGKEIKFLLHFVKESKQDESGMPNNRFLAERTGGTYSTLKVQPAELEDSGVYFCASSQSFRGASGNTIYFGEGSWLTVV.

Ten or more counts support this clonotype. The rearrangement links TRBV4-2 to TRBJ2-2, with 9 bases identical to TRBD2. V lost 3 bases, J lost 9 bases, and 8 bases stayed unmatched. The CDR3 is made up of 15 amino acids. The germline V gene has CDR1 LGHNA and CDR2 YNFKEQ. This CDR3 reads CASSHQAGGPRELFF. CDR3 in DNA: TGTGCCAGCAGCCACCAGGCGGGAGGGCCCCGGGAGCTGTTTTTT.